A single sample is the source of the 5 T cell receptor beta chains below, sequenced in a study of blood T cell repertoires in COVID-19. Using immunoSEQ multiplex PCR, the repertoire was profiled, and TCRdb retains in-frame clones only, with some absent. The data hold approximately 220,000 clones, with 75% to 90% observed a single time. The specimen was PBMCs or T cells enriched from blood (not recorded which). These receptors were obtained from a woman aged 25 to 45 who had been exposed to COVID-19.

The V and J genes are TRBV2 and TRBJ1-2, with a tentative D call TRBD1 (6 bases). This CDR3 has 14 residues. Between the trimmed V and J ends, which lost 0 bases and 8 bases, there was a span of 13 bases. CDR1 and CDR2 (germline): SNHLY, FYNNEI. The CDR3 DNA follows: TGTGCCAGCAGTGAAGCCAACAGGGTTCCCGGCTACACCTTC. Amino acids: CASSEANRVPGYTF.

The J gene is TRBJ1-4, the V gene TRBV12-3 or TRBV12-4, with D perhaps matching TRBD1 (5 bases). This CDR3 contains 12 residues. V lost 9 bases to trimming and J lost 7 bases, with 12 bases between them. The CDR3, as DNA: TGTGCCAGTGGGGCGCGCGGTGAAAAACTGTTTTTT. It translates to CASGARGEKLFF.

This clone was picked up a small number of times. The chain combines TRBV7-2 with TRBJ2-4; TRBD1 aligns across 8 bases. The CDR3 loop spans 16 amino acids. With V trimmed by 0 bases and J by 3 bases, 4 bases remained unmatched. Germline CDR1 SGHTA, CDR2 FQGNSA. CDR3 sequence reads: CASSLAIGQGKNIQYF. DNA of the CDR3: TGTGCCAGCAGCTTAGCGATCGGACAGGGCAAAAACATTCAGTACTTC.

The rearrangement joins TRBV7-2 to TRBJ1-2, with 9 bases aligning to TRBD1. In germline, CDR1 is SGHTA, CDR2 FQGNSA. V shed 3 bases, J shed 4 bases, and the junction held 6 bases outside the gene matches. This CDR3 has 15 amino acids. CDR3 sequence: CASSLGGQGSYGYTF. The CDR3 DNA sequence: TGTGCCAGCAGCTTGGGCGGACAGGGGAGCTATGGCTACACCTTC.

The CDR3, as DNA: TGTGCCAGCAGTGTTCCGCTACGGACAACGAACACTGAAGCTTTCTTT. Translating gives CASSVPLRTTNTEAFF. V is TRBV2 and J is TRBJ1-1; tentative D call: TRBD1 (5 bases). The CDR3 contains 16 residues. Trimming cost V 4 bases and J 1 base, with 16 bases left between them. Germline V CDR1 and CDR2: SNHLY, FYNNEI.